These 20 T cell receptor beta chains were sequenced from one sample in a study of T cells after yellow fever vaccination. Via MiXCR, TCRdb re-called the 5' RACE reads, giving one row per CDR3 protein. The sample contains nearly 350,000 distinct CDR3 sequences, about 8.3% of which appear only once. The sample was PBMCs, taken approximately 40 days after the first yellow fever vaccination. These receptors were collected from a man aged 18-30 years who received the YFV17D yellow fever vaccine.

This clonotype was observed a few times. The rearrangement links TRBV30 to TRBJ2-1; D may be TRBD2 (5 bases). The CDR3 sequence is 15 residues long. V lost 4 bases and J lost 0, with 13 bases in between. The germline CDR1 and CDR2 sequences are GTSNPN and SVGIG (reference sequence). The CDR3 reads CAWTLALSSYNEQFF. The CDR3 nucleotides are TGTGCCTGGACGCTAGCCCTGAGCTCCTACAATGAGCAGTTCTTC.

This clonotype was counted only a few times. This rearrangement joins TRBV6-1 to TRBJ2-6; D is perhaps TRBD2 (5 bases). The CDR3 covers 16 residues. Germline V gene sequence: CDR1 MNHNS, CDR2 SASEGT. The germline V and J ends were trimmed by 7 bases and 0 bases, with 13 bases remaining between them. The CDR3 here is CASTREGSSGANVLTF. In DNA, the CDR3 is TGTGCCAGCACACGAGAGGGAAGCTCTGGGGCCAACGTCCTGACTTTC.

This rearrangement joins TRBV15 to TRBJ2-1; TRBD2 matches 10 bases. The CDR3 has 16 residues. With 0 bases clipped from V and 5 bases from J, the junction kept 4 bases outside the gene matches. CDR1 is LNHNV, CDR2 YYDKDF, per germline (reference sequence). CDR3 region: CATSRDVAGGNNEQFF. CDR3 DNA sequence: TGTGCCACCAGCAGAGATGTAGCGGGGGGTAACAATGAGCAGTTCTTC. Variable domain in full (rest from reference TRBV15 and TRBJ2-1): DAMVIQNPRYQVTQFGKPVTLSCSQTLNHNVMYWYQQKSSQAPKLLFHYYDKDFNNEADTPDNFQSRRPNTSFCFLDIRSPGLGDTAMYLCATSRDVAGGNNEQFFGPGTRLTVL.

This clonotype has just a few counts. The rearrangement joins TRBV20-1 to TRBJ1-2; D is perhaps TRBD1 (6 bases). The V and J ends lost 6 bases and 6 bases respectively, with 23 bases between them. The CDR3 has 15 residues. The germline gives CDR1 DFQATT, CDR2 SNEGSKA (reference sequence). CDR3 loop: CSANGLPPGADGYTF. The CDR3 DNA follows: TGCAGTGCAAATGGACTCCCCCCAGGGGCCGATGGCTACACCTTC.

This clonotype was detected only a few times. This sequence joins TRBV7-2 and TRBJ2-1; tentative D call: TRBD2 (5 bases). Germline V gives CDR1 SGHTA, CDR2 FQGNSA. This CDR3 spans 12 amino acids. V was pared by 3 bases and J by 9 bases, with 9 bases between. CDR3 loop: CASSFVAGEQFF. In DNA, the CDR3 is TGTGCCAGCAGCTTTGTGGCGGGTGAGCAGTTCTTC.

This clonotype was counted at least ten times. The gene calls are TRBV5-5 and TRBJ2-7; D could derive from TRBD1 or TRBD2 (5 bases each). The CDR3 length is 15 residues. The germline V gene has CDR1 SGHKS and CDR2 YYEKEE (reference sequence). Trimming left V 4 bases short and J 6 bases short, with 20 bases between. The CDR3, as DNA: TGTGCCAGCAGCCACCGGGACCCCCCGTCGGGCGAGCAGTACTTC. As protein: CASSHRDPPSGEQYF.

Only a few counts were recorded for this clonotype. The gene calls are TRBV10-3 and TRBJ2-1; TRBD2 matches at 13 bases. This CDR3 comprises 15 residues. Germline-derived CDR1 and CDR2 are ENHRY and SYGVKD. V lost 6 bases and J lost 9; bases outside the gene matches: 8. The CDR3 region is CAIRTGTSGVVEQFF. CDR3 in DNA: TGTGCCATCAGGACCGGGACTAGCGGGGTTGTTGAGCAGTTCTTC.

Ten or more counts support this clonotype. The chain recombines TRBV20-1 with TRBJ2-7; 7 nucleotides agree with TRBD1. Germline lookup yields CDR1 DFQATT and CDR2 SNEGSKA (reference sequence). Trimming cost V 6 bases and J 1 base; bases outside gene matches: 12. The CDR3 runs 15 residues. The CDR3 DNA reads TGCAGTGCCTCTGACGAGGGGGCCAGTTCCTACGAGCAGTACTTC. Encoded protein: CSASDEGASSYEQYF.

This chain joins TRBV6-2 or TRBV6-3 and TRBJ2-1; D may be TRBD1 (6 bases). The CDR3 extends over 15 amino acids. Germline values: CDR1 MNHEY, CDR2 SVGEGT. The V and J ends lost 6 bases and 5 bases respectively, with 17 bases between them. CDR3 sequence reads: CASSQGGSLDNEQFF. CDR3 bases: TGTGCCAGCAGCCAAGGGGGATCGTTGGACAATGAGCAGTTCTTC.

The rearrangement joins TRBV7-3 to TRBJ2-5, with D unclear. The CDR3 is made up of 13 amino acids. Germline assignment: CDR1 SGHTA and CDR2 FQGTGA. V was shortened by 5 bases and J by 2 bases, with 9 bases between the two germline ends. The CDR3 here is CASSPHSQETQYF. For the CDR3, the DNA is TGTGCCAGCAGCCCGCACTCGCAAGAGACCCAGTACTTC.

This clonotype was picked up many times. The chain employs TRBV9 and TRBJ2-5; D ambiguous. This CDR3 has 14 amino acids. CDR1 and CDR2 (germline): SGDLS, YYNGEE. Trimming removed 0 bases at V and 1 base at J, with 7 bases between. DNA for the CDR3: TGTGCCAGCAGCGTAGATGGGTCCCAAGAGACCCAGTACTTC. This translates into CASSVDGSQETQYF.

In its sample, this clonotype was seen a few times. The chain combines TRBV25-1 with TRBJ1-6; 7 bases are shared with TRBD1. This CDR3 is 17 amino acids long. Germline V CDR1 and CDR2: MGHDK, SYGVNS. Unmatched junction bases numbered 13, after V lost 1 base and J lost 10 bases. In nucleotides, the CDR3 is TGTGCCAGCAGTGAATTGGGGGACAGCGCCATGGAGTCACCCCTCCACTTT. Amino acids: CASSELGDSAMESPLHF.

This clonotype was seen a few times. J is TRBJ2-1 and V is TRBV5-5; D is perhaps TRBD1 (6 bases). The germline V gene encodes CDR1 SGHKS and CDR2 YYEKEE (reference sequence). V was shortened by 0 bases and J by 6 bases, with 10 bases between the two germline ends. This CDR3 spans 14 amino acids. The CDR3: CASSLGGPGNEQFF. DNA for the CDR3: TGTGCCAGCAGCTTGGGGGGGCCAGGCAATGAGCAGTTCTTC.

The CDR3 here is CASSVQGGQETQYF. The CDR3 nucleotides are TGTGCCAGCAGTGTTCAGGGGGGCCAAGAGACCCAGTACTTC. The gene calls are TRBV9 and TRBJ2-5; D is possibly TRBD1 (7 bases). Germline CDR1 is SGDLS and CDR2 is YYNGEE. This CDR3 is 14 amino acids long. Between the trimmed V and J ends, which lost 5 bases and 1 base, there was a span of 12 bases.

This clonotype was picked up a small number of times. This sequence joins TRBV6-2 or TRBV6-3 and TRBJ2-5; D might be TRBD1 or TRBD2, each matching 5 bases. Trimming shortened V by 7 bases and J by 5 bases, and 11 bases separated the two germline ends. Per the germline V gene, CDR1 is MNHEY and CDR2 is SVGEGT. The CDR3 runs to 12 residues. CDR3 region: CASTDWGETQYF. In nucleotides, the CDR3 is TGTGCCAGCACCGATTGGGGGGAGACCCAGTACTTC.

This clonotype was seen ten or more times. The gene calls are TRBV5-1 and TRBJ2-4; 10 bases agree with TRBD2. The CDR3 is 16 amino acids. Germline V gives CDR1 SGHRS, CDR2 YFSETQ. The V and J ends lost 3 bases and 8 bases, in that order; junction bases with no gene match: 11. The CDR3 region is CASSSGLAFTSDIQYF. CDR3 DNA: TGCGCCAGCAGCTCGGGACTAGCGTTTACATCGGACATTCAGTACTTC.

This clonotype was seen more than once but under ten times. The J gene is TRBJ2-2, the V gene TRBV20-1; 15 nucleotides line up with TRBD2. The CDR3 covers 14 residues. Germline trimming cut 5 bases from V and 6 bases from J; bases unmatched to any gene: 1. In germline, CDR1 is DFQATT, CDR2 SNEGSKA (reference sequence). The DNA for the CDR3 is TGCAGTGCTGGACTAGCGGGGGGGCCCGGGGAGCTGTTTTTT. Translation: CSAGLAGGPGELFF.

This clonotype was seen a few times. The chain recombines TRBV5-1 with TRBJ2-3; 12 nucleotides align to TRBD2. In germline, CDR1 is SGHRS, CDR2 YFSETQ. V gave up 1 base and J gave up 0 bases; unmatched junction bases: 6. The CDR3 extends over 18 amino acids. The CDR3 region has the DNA TGCGCCAGCAGCTTGATCGGACTAGCGGGGACTAGCACAGATACGCAGTATTTT. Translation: CASSLIGLAGTSTDTQYF.

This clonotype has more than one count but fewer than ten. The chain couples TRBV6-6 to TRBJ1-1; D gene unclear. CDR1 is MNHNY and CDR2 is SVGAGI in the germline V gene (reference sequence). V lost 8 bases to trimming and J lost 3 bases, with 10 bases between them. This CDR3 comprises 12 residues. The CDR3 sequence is CASQWDYTEAFF. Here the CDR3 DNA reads TGTGCCAGCCAGTGGGATTACACTGAAGCTTTCTTT.

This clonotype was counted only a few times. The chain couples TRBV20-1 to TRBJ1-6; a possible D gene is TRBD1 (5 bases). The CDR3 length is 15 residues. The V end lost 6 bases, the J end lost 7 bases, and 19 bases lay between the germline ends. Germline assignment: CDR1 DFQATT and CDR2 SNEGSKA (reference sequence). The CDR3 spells CSAPLQGLANSPLHF. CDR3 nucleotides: TGCAGTGCCCCCCTCCAGGGTCTGGCGAATTCACCCCTCCACTTT.